The TCR beta chain under discussion was sequenced for a study of cytomegalovirus exposure and HLA in healthy donors. Germline CDR1 reads SQVTM; CDR2 reads ANQGSEA. The V segment lost 6 bases and the J segment 11 bases; nucleotides outside the gene matches: 9. The CDR3 has 11 residues. 60 Vbeta and 13 Jbeta primers were used in PCR. Method: immunoSEQ multiplex PCR; TCRdb's copy keeps in-frame clones and lacks some. In the table there are 45,000 to 55,000 clones, 60% to 85% of which are singletons. Turning to this clone: The antigen is not known.

Study-wide results and caveats: CMV serostatus alone was available as immune exposure information.

The chain carries TRBV29-1 and TRBJ1-1, with TRBD1 identical over 7 bases. The sequence was obtained from a man younger than 40 in good health and CMV-seropositive. Sequencing was carried out using PBMCs. CDR3 sequence reads: CSVYRGTWAFF. As DNA, the CDR3 is TGCAGCGTATACAGGGGCACCTGGGCTTTCTTT.